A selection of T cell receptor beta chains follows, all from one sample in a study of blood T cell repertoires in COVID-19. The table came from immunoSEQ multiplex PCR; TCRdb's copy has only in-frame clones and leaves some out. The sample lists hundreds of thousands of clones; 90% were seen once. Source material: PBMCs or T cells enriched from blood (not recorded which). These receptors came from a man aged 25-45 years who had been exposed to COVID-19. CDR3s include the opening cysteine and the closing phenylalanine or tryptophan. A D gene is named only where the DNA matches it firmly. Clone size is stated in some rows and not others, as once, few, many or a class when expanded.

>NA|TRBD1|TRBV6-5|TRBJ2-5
CASRPTGNEFWTQYF
TGTGCCAGCAGGCCGACAGGGAACGAGTTTTGGACCCAGTACTTC
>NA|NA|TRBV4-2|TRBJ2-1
CASSQDRGPEQFF
TGTGCCAGCAGCCAAGATAGGGGCCCGGAGCAGTTCTTC
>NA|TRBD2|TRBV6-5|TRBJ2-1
CASRMTSPQINEQFF
TGTGCCAGCAGGATGACTAGCCCGCAAATCAATGAGCAGTTCTTC
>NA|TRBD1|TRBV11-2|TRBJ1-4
CASSNQGAYYEKLFF
TGTGCCAGCAGCAATCAGGGGGCTTACTATGAAAAACTGTTTTTT
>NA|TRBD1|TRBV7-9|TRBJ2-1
CASSLPHRGGFF
TGTGCCAGCAGCTTACCCCACAGGGGTGGGTTCTTC
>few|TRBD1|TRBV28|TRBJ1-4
CASSSTGRLLNAANEKLFF
TGTGCCAGCAGTTCGACAGGGAGGTTATTAAATGCAGCTAATGAAAAACTGTTTTTT
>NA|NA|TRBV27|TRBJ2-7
CASSWGGLGGYEQYF
TGTGCCAGCAGTTGGGGGGGGCTAGGGGGGTACGAGCAGTACTTC
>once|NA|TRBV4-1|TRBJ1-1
CASRGASTEAFF
TGCGCCAGCAGAGGCGCTAGCACTGAAGCTTTCTTT
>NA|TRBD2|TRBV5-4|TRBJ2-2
CASSLQVAGGGELFF
TGTGCCAGCAGCCTCCAAGTAGCGGGGGGCGGGGAGCTGTTTTTT
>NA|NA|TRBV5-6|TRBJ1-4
CASTHGGRGTNEKLFF
TGTGCCAGCACCCATGGGGGCAGGGGCACTAATGAAAAACTGTTTTTT
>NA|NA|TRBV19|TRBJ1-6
CASSIDLSETAPYQTPLHF
TGTGCCAGTAGTATAGATCTTTCAGAGACAGCGCCCTATCAAACACCCCTCCACTTT
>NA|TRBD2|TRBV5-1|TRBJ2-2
CASSTGGALTGELFF
TGCGCCAGCAGCACGGGGGGGGCCCTCACCGGGGAGCTGTTTTTT
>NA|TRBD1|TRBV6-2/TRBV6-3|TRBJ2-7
CASSSPRTGGAYEQYF
TGTGCCAGCAGTTCCCCCCGGACAGGGGGAGCCTACGAGCAGTACTTC
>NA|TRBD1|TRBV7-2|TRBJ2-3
CASSLKGADTQYF
TGTGCCAGCAGCTTAAAGGGGGCCGATACGCAGTATTTT
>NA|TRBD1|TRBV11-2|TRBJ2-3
CASSSGWTGGQDTQYF
TGTGCCAGCAGCTCGGGGTGGACAGGGGGGCAAGATACGCAGTATTTT